This TCR beta chain was observed in a study of cytomegalovirus exposure and HLA in healthy donors (TCRdb year 2017). Broadly, across the study: An earlier analysis of approximately 550 of the donors reported approximately 300 Gb of sequence data and about 100 million unique TCR beta sequences from 150 million to 200 million T cells. An early release covering roughly 580 HLA-typed donors comprised 250 to 350 gigabases of sequencing data and roughly 85 million unique TCR sequences. The genetic ancestry cluster associated with self-reported Caucasian donors included 65% to 90% of the roughly 360 genotyped donors. The study was designed to test whether signatures of past pathogen exposure could be identified by cataloging public T cell receptors. The study profiled the T cell repertoires of fewer than 850 subjects by immunosequencing and related them to cytomegalovirus serostatus. Along with the roughly 700-subject first cohort, a separate validation cohort of more than 90 different subjects was used. High-throughput TCR immunosequencing, statistical association of individual TCRs with disease status, and machine learning were combined to predict cytomegalovirus infection status. In a later analysis, previously published TCR beta repertoires from about 670 donors were re-analyzed and high-resolution HLA genotyping was added so that TCR occurrence patterns could be studied. Rather than using new phenotypic data, the later analysis identified candidate immune exposures from TCR beta sequences and from how often those sequences occurred across donors. An earlier analysis of several hundred of the donors applied high-throughput TCR beta sequencing to assess whether each TCR beta V gene segment acted as functional or pseudogenic. Donor age, sex, ethnicity and CMV serostatus were collected together with the repertoire data. In a later genetic analysis, genome-wide SNP genotypes for about 60% of the 666 donors were used, and that subset was treated as a discovery cohort. All discovery cohort repertoires had been generated using a single sequencing platform. HLA typing covered class I and class II loci at four-digit resolution. The number of donors typed differed by locus, with roughly 629-640 for A, B, C, DRB1 and DQB1, more than 500 for DQA1, approximately 580 for DPA1, and 400 to 490 for DPB1. Four or five DR-DQ haplotypes were handled as single units for association and clustering, since linkage in the cohort was strong. Across 398 genotyped donors of the cohort, an average of 235,054 unique TCR beta nucleotide sequences per donor were sequenced, and around 20% of those sequences were non-productive. What the authors observed across the whole study: The 87-base-pair reads could not distinguish some IMGT-functional V segments, including TRBV6-2 and TRBV6-3, so those segments were excluded. A later analysis reported that several top co-occurrence clusters appeared linked to parvovirus B19, influenza, CMV and Epstein-Barr virus. A few of the identified cytomegalovirus-associated TCR beta chains were confirmed in vitro to be specific for cytomegalovirus antigens. A cluster of highly shared sequence variants was judged likely to represent a technical artifact of the sequencing pipeline. In an earlier analysis of some 640 of the donors, most TCR beta V segments were observed in productive rearrangements about 87% or about 30% of the time, broadly matching IMGT annotations. When HLA alleles, especially DR and DQ, strongly co-occurred, TCR associations were difficult to assign to individual alleles. Only TCR beta chains were sequenced in this cohort, and the absence of alpha or paired-chain data limited detectable features. The classifier was reported to diagnose cytomegalovirus status with high specificity and sensitivity in both the original and validation cohorts. Presence/absence analyses assumed roughly uniform sequencing depth across donors, an assumption that may not hold. A later analysis found that most CMV-associated TCR beta chains appeared HLA-restricted, with HLA associations seemingly driven largely by CMV exposure. CMV serostatus was the only immune exposure information available for the cohort. Across donors, most TCR sequences were observed very rarely, whereas some public TCRs were present in many individuals. Because some donors lacked HLA typing at each locus, the association tests relied only on the typed subset. Correlated functional status among segregating V segments might reflect linkage disequilibrium, but an unknown experimental factor could not be ruled out. In a later analysis, TCR association rates were found to vary across HLA loci, with the most associated TCRs seen for DRB1 alleles and the fewest for HLA-C alleles. Compared with equally common non-associated chains, HLA-associated TCR beta chains in a later analysis were more clonally expanded and had lower generation probabilities. A later genetic analysis associated a missense DCLRE1C variant with V-gene and J-gene trimming of TCR beta chains, and an independent cohort replicated the association. Compared with the roughly 700-donor mean, donors in an Asian-associated ancestry cluster had fewer N-insertions in productive TCRs, according to a later genetic analysis. About 15 rarely observed V segments, including chromosome 9 orphons, were excluded from the earlier analysis of approximately 600 of the donors because counts were too low. In the study, some 160 TCR beta chains were listed as associated with cytomegalovirus. A further reported finding was that TCR beta sequences accurately predicted the HLA-A and HLA-B alleles for most subjects in the first cohort. It was suggested by the authors that the approach could potentially be generalized to other disease states and immunological phenotypes. In a later analysis, some 17,000 TCR beta sequences were associated with specific HLA alleles at a false discovery rate of 0.05.

In total, roughly 670 healthy bone marrow donors made up the cohort. All cohort members were sampled while nominally healthy, although unrecorded immune exposures were likely present. The donor was CMV seronegative and was included in the group of 352 seronegative cohort members. A peripheral blood sample was collected from each donor, and TCR beta sequencing was performed on peripheral blood mononuclear cells. Genomic DNA was extracted from the blood cell samples with the Qiagen DNeasy Blood Extraction Kit. A remark on this clone: Its specific antigen is unknown. No base quality values were provided; no much bigger clone lies one nucleotide off.

The method was the immunoSEQ multiplex PCR assay. For the multiplex PCR, a mixture combining 60 forward primers for TCR Vbeta segments and 13 reverse primers for TCR Jbeta segments was used. The CDR3 region of rearranged TCR beta genes was amplified from genomic DNA by a multiplex PCR assay. On the Illumina HiSeq System, the amplified TCR beta libraries were sequenced as 87-base-pair reads. For the original study's pipeline: A later analysis tallied around 87 million unique TCR beta chains across the approximately 670 repertoires, and approximately 9.9 million of those chains were shared by two or more donors. Raw reads were error-corrected and collapsed into unique sequences with a nearest-neighbor algorithm that merged closely related sequences to remove PCR and sequencing errors. V, D and J gene segments were assigned by aligning CDR3 sequences to IMGT reference sequences. Each retained sequence needed at least a six-nucleotide match to both a V gene segment and a J gene segment. Rearrangements were classified as productive when the CDR3 lacked stop codons and remained in frame with V and J, and all other rearrangements were classified as non-productive. Following IMGT convention, CDR3 was defined as the stretch from the second conserved V-encoded cysteine to the conserved J-encoded phenylalanine. The earlier analysis of more than 450 of the donors excluded sequences that lacked an unambiguous match to a single V gene segment. An earlier analysis of several hundred of the donors called V segments functional above 56.7% productive rearrangements and segregating when the between-donor standard deviation exceeded 5%. A statistical classification framework was built to diagnose cytomegalovirus status from the catalog of TCR beta chain sequences. In a later analysis, V and J genes were assigned by comparing TCR nucleotide sequences against IMGT/GENE-DB human TR gene sequences. In a later analysis, CDR3 sequences and most-parsimonious VDJ recombination scenarios were assigned using the TCRdist pipeline. A later analysis defined each TCR beta chain by its CDR3 amino acid sequence plus V-gene family, and excluded reads lacking a unique V-gene family. As a way to deal with suspected cross-contamination and a sequencing artifact, a later analysis dropped over 550 nucleotide sequences that were highly shared and had low generation probability. In a later analysis, a clonal expansion index for each public chain was calculated from normalized within-repertoire ranks of inferred template counts. A later analysis computed generation probabilities with a VDJ recombination model fitted to out-of-frame rearrangements, and checked the results against IGoR. A later analysis scored TCR-TCR, TCR-HLA and TCR-CMV co-occurrence with hypergeometric tests, applying a repertoire-size bias correction to TCR pairs. A later analysis estimated false discovery rates by permuting HLA or CMV assignments 20 times. A later analysis grouped co-occurring TCRs with DBSCAN, adding TCRdist sequence similarity when clustering within HLA-allele-positive subsets. For co-occurrence clustering, repertoires with fewer than 30,000 or more than 120,000 public chains were excluded, along with a handful of repertoires with anomalous nucleotide sharing. TCRdb stores this immuneACCESS table with in-frame sequences only. Part of the clones is absent; in the studies checked, under half of the shortfall reflects unresolved V genes, and no reason is known for the rest. V and J calls and clone size follow that table, whereas D and trimming were derived from the DNA. This sample gives some 120,000 clones in total; around 74% of them show up just once. Of the sample, roughly 1.6% falls within the top ten clones.

CDR1 is given as MDHEN and CDR2 as SYDVKM, both from the germline V gene. From its cysteine to its phenylalanine, the CDR3 spans 14 amino acids. Only the CDR3 DNA is retained, 42 bases long and in frame from the first base. V is pared back by 5 bases and J by 4 bases, with 14 bases lying between the germline termini. The specimen sequenced was PBMCs. The rearrangement joined TRBV28 to TRBJ1-2; the D gene cannot be resolved reliably. This TCR was sampled from a woman under 30 in good health and CMV-seronegative. The CDR3 protein sequence reads: CASSPPLQAYGYTF. The DNA reads TGTGCCAGCAGTCCCCCACTCCAGGCCTATGGCTACACCTTC.